What follows are 20 T cell receptor beta chains derived from one specimen sequenced in a study of cytomegalovirus exposure and HLA in healthy donors. PCR employed 60 Vbeta and 13 Jbeta primers. The assay was immunoSEQ multiplex PCR, and TCRdb's table has in-frame clones only and misses some. The profile shows over 100,000 clones, approximately 74% of them singletons. Sequenced sample: PBMCs. The receptors shown here come from a male donor in good health and CMV-seronegative.

This clone has just one count. The chain carries TRBV28 and TRBJ1-4; weak D call: TRBD1 (5 bases). Trimming took off 3 bases at V and 7 bases at J, with 12 bases between the two ends. This CDR3 is built from 14 residues. The germline V gene encodes CDR1 MDHEN and CDR2 SYDVKM. The CDR3 protein is CASSFGAGGEKLFF. The CDR3 DNA reads TGTGCCAGCAGTTTCGGAGCGGGGGGTGAAAAACTGTTTTTT.

J is TRBJ2-2 and V is TRBV19; TRBD2 might be the D (6 bases). Germline CDR1 and CDR2: LNHDA and SQIVND (reference sequence). The CDR3 sequence is 14 residues long. Trimming cost V 7 bases and J 5 bases, with 14 bases left between them. The CDR3 sequence: CASKVQGGTGELFF. The CDR3, as DNA: TGTGCCAGTAAAGTGCAGGGAGGTACCGGGGAGCTGTTTTTT.

With respect to this clone: This CDR3 is also generated by other DNA sequences in the sample. The chain joins TRBV6-5 to TRBJ2-7, with 10 bases that match TRBD1. Germline V gene data show CDR1 as MNHEY and CDR2 as SVGAGI. J lost 3 bases, V lost 5 bases, and 4 bases had no gene match. The CDR3 totals 14 residues. CDR3: CASSPGTGDYEQYF. The DNA for the CDR3 is TGTGCCAGCAGTCCGGGGACAGGGGACTACGAGCAGTACTTC.

The gene calls are TRBV7-9 and TRBJ2-5; possibly TRBD2 for D (5 bases). Judging by the DNA end, TRBJ2-7 fits better; the J call may be wrong. CDR1 and CDR2 from the germline V gene are SEHNR and FQNEAQ (reference sequence). The CDR3 sequence is 16 residues long. CDR3 loop: CASSPPSNHATYEQYF. The CDR3 DNA is TGTGCCAGCAGCCCCCCTAGCAATCACGCAACCTACGAGCAGTACTTC.

This chain joins TRBV28 and TRBJ2-7; 11 bases agree with TRBD2. Germline V gene data show CDR1 as MDHEN and CDR2 as SYDVKM. V gave up 6 bases and J gave up 5 bases; unmatched junction bases: 6. The CDR3 loop spans 14 amino acids. The CDR3 protein is CASSLLAGANEQYF. The CDR3 nucleotides read TGTGCCAGCAGCCTACTAGCGGGGGCTAACGAGCAGTACTTC.

CDR3: CASSALGQGRHEQYF. The CDR3 bases are TGTGCCAGCAGCGCCTTGGGCCAGGGGCGCCACGAGCAGTACTTC. The V and J genes are TRBV7-6 and TRBJ2-7, with D perhaps matching TRBD1 (6 bases). CDR3 length: 15 residues. Germline lookup yields CDR1 SGHVS and CDR2 FNYEAQ. V lost 5 bases and J lost 5, with 19 bases in between.

This clone was found once. The chain carries TRBV28 and TRBJ2-5; D remains unclear. The germline V gene has CDR1 MDHEN and CDR2 SYDVKM. The CDR3 extends over 13 amino acids. Trimming removed 7 bases at V and 9 bases at J, with 18 bases between. The CDR3 here is CASTPYYIEAQYF. CDR3 nucleotide sequence: TGTGCCAGCACCCCTTACTATATCGAGGCCCAGTACTTC.

The chain is built from TRBV18 and TRBJ2-5; TRBD2 agrees at 11 bases. CDR1 is KGHSH, CDR2 LQKENI, per germline. This CDR3 is built from 15 residues. The J segment lost 4 bases and the V segment lost 2 bases, leaving 3 bases of the junction unmatched. The CDR3 loop is CASSPTSGSPETQYF. As DNA, the CDR3 is TGTGCCAGCTCACCAACTAGCGGGAGTCCAGAGACCCAGTACTTC. Full variable domain (rest looked up from reference TRBV18 and TRBJ2-5): NAGVMQNPRHLVRRRGQEARLRCSPMKGHSHVYWYRQLPEEGLKFMVYLQKENIIDESGMPKERFSAEFPKEGPSILRIQQVVRGDSAAYFCASSPTSGSPETQYFGPGTRLLVL.

As regards this clone: Other DNA sequences in the sample encode the same CDR3. This chain joins TRBV7-2 and TRBJ2-3, with a tentative D call TRBD1 (5 bases). This CDR3 is 16 amino acids long. The ends were cut back, 5 bases at V and 3 bases at J, with 18 bases in the middle. Germline V gives CDR1 SGHTA, CDR2 FQGNSA. The CDR3 bases are TGTGCCAGCAGCGTACAGACAGTGAGCAGGACAGATACGCAGTATTTT. Translated, it gives CASSVQTVSRTDTQYF.

The chain joins TRBV2 to TRBJ2-2, with TRBD2 matching 11 bases. In germline, CDR1 is SNHLY, CDR2 FYNNEI. The CDR3 sequence is 15 residues long. The V gene end was trimmed by 3 bases and the J gene end by 3 bases; junction bases not matched to a gene: 0. DNA of the CDR3: TGTGCCAGCAGTGAGGGACTAGCGGACACCGGGGAGCTGTTTTTT. This encodes CASSEGLADTGELFF.

Note on this clone: Its ends do not fully match the called genes, so a read error is possible. This rearrangement joins TRBV7-7 to TRBJ2-5, with D perhaps matching TRBD2 (6 bases). Looked up from germline, CDR1 is SSHAT and CDR2 is FNYEAQ (reference sequence). The CDR3 is 13 residues long. The CDR3 sequence: CASSLASVETQYF. The CDR3 nucleotides read TGTGCTAGCAGCTTGGCTAGCGTTGAGACCCAGTACTTC. Drawing the rest from reference TRBV7-7 and TRBJ2-5, the complete variable domain is GAGVSQSPRYKVTKRGQDVTLRCDPISSHATLYWYQQALGQGPEFLTYFNYEAQPDKSGLPSDRFSAERPEGSISTLTIQRTEQRDSAMYRCASSLASVETQYFGPGTRLLVL.

The J gene is TRBJ1-2, the V gene TRBV11-2; 7 bases are a match to TRBD1. V lost 5 bases, J lost 4 bases, and 4 bases stayed unmatched. The germline V gene has CDR1 SGHAT and CDR2 FQNNGV. The length of the CDR3 is 13 residues. The CDR3 is CASSQGGLYGYTF. For the CDR3, the DNA is TGTGCCAGCAGCCAAGGGGGCCTCTATGGCTACACCTTC.

The chain recombines TRBV9 with TRBJ2-7, with 7 bases aligning to TRBD1. Per the germline V gene, CDR1 is SGDLS and CDR2 is YYNGEE. The V segment lost 3 bases and the J segment 6 bases; nucleotides outside the gene matches: 9. The CDR3 is 14 residues long. The CDR3 region is CASSAGTEAFEQYF. DNA of the CDR3: TGTGCCAGCAGCGCTGGGACAGAGGCTTTCGAGCAGTACTTC.

V gene TRBV28 combines with J gene TRBJ2-5, with 7 positions matching TRBD2. Germline CDR1 reads MDHEN; CDR2 reads SYDVKM. V lost 3 bases, J lost 2 bases, and 18 bases stayed unmatched. The CDR3 has 19 residues. The CDR3 loop reads CASSLGVWAGVTEQETQYF. The CDR3 bases are TGTGCCAGCAGTTTGGGGGTTTGGGCGGGGGTAACCGAACAAGAGACCCAGTACTTC.

V is TRBV4-2 and J is TRBJ2-1, with 7 bases lining up with TRBD2. The CDR3 covers 15 residues. V lost 0 bases, J lost 7 bases, and 6 bases stayed unmatched. Germline V gene sequence: CDR1 LGHNA, CDR2 YNFKEQ. The chain's CDR3 is CASSQELANKNEQFF. DNA for the CDR3: TGTGCCAGCAGCCAAGAACTAGCGAATAAGAATGAGCAGTTCTTC.

The chain joins TRBV7-2 to TRBJ2-5; no clear D gene. Germline CDR1 SGHTA, CDR2 FQGNSA. The CDR3 contains 12 residues. V lost 1 base, J lost 5 bases, and 5 bases lay in between. The CDR3 nucleotides are TGTGCCAGCAGCTTAGATTCGGAGACCCAGTACTTC. Protein product: CASSLDSETQYF.

The chain recombines TRBV6-5 with TRBJ2-4; possible D gene TRBD2, 5 bases. Trimming stripped 11 bases from V and 0 bases from J, with 14 bases between. Germline loops: CDR1 MNHEY, CDR2 SVGAGI. The CDR3 sequence is 14 residues long. CDR3 bases: TGTGCCCCGCCCGGGGAGTTAGCCAAAAACATTCAGTACTTC. This gives the protein CAPPGELAKNIQYF.

The chain is built from TRBV2 and TRBJ1-4; TRBD1 might be the D (5 bases). There are 14 residues in the CDR3. The germline V gene encodes CDR1 SNHLY and CDR2 FYNNEI. The V and J ends lost 3 bases and 7 bases respectively, with 12 bases between them. CDR3 nucleotide sequence: TGTGCCAGCAGTGATAGGGGCGTTGGTGAAAAACTGTTTTTT. It yields the protein CASSDRGVGEKLFF.

The rearrangement uses TRBV9 and TRBJ1-1; D may be TRBD1 (6 bases). This CDR3 is 14 amino acids long. The germline V gene has CDR1 SGDLS and CDR2 YYNGEE. V was clipped by 3 bases and J by 4 bases, with 13 bases between them. CDR3 sequence: CASSGRQARTEAFF. The CDR3 DNA sequence: TGTGCCAGCAGCGGGAGACAGGCTCGCACTGAAGCTTTCTTT.

The chain recombines TRBV7-2 with TRBJ1-1; no reliable D call. V was shortened by 1 base and J by 4 bases, with 13 bases between the two germline ends. Germline values: CDR1 SGHTA, CDR2 FQGNSA. CDR3 length equals 15 residues. The CDR3 region has the DNA TGTGCCAGCAGCTTAGACGGGGATGTTGCCACTGAAGCTTTCTTT. Protein sequence: CASSLDGDVATEAFF.